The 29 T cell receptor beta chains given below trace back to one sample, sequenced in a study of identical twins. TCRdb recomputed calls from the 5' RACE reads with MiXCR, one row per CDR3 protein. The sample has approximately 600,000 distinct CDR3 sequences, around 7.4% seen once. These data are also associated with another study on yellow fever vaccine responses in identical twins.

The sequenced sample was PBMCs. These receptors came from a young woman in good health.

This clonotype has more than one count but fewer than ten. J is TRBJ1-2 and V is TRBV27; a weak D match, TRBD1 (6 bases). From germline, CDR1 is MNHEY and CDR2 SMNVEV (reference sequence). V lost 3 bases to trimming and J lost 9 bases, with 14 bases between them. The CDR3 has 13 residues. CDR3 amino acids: CASSFTQGRSYTF. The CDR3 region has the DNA TGTGCCAGCAGTTTCACCCAGGGGAGGAGCTACACCTTC.

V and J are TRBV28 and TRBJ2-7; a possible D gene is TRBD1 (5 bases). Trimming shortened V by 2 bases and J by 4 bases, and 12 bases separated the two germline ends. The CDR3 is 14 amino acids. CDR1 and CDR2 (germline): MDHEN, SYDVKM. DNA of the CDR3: TGTGCCAGCAGTTTACCCGGACACAAATACGAGCAGTACGTC. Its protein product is CASSLPGHKYEQYV.

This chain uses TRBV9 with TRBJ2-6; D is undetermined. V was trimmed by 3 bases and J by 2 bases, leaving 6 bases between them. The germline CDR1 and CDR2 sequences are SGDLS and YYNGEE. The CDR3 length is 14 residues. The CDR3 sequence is CASSAIAGANVLTF. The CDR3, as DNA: TGTGCCAGCAGCGCTATAGCTGGGGCCAACGTCCTGACTTTC. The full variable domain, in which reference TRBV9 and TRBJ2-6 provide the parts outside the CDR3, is DSGVTQTPKHLITATGQRVTLRCSPRSGDLSVYWYQQSLDQGLQFLIQYYNGEERAKGNILERFSAQQFPDLHSELNLSSLELGDSALYFCASSAIAGANVLTFGAGSRLTVL.

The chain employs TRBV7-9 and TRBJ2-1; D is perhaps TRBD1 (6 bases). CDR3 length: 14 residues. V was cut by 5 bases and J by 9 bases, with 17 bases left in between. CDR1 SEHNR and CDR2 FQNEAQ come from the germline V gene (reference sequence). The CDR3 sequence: CASSPKGDIAEQFF. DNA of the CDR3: TGTGCCAGCAGCCCCAAGGGGGATATTGCTGAGCAGTTCTTC.

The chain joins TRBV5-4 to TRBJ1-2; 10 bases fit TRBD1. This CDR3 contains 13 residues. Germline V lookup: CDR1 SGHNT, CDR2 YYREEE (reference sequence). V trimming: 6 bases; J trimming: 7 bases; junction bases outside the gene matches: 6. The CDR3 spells CASTGTGVGGYTF. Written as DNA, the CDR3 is TGTGCCAGCACCGGGACAGGGGTTGGTGGCTACACCTTC.

This chain's CDR3 is CAISSGGFNTEAFF. In nucleotides, the CDR3 is TGTGCCATCAGTTCTGGGGGGTTCAACACTGAAGCTTTCTTT. The chain employs TRBV10-3 and TRBJ1-1; a possible D gene is TRBD1 (5 bases). Trimming cost V 5 bases and J 2 bases, with 12 bases left between them. The CDR3 is made up of 14 amino acids. Germline V gene lookup returns CDR1 ENHRY and CDR2 SYGVKD.

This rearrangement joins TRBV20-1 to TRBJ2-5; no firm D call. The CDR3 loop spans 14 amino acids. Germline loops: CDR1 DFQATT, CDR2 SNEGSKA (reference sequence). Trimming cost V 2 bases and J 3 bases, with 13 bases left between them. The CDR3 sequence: CSARFVGRKETQYF. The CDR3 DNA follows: TGCAGTGCTAGATTTGTCGGGCGAAAAGAGACCCAGTACTTC.

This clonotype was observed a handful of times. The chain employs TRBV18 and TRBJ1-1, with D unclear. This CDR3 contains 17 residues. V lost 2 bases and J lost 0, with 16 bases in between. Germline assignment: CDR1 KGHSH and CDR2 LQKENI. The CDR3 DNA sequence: TGTGCCAGCTCACCATCGGACGAATGGCGGGTGAACACTGAAGCTTTCTTT. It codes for CASSPSDEWRVNTEAFF.

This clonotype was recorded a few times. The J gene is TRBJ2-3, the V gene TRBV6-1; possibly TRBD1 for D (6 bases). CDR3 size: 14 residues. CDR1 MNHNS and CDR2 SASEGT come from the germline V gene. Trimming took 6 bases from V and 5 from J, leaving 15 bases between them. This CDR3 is CASSPQGSRDTQYF. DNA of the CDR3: TGTGCCAGCAGCCCGCAGGGGTCCCGAGATACGCAGTATTTT.

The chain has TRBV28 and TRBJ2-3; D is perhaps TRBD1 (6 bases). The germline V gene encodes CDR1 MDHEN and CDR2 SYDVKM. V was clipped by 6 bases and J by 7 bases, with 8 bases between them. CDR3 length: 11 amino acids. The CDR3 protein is CASSGQNTQYF. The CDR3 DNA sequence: TGTGCCAGCAGCGGACAGAATACGCAGTATTTT.

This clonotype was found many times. The CDR3 sequence is CSASTGTGEYEQYF. The CDR3 DNA reads TGCAGTGCTAGTACCGGGACAGGGGAATACGAGCAGTACTTC. V gene TRBV20-1 combines with J gene TRBJ2-7; 10 bases align to TRBD1. Germline V gene lookup returns CDR1 DFQATT and CDR2 SNEGSKA (reference sequence). This CDR3 has 14 amino acids. The V segment lost 3 bases and the J segment 4 bases; nucleotides outside the gene matches: 6.

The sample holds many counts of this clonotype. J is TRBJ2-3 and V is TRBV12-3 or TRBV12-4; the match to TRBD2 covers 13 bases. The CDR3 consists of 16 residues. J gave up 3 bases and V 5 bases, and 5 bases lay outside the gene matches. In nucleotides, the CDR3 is TGTGCCAGCAGTCCTGGGACTAGCGGGGAGACAGATACGCAGTATTTT. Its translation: CASSPGTSGETDTQYF.

DNA for the CDR3: TGCGCCAGCAGCCTGCCCCCCGCGGAGACCCAGTACTTC. Amino acids: CASSLPPAETQYF. The chain employs TRBV5-1 and TRBJ2-5; D unresolved. The length of the CDR3 is 13 residues. Germline V gene lookup returns CDR1 SGHRS and CDR2 YFSETQ. V shed 4 bases and J shed 5 bases, with 12 bases lying between them.

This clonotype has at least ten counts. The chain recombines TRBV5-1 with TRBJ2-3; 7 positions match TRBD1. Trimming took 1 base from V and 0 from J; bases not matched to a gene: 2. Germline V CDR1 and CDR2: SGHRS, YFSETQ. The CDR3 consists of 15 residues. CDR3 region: CASSLRGQSTDTQYF. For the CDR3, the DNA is TGCGCCAGCAGCTTGAGGGGACAGAGCACAGATACGCAGTATTTT.

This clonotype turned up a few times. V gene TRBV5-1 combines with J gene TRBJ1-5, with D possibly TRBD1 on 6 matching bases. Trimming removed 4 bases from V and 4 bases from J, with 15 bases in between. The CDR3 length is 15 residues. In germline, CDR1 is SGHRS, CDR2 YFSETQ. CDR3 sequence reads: CASSPTGNLNQPQHF. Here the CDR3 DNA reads TGCGCCAGCAGCCCTACAGGGAACCTAAATCAGCCCCAGCATTTT.

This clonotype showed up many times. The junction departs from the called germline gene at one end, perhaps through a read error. CDR3 amino acids: CASSYSFLAHF. The CDR3 DNA is TGTGCCAGCAGTTACTCGTTTCTAGCCCACTTC. This rearrangement joins TRBV6-2 or TRBV6-3 to TRBJ2-7; perhaps TRBD2 as D (5 bases). This CDR3 is built from 11 residues. Germline CDR1 reads MNHEY; CDR2 reads SVGEGT.

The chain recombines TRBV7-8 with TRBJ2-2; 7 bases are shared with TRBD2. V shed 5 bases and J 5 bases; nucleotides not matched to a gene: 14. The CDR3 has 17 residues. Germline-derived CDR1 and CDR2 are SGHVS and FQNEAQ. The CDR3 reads CASSPRPSGPPTGELFF. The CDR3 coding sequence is TGTGCCAGCAGCCCAAGGCCTAGCGGACCGCCGACCGGGGAGCTGTTTTTT. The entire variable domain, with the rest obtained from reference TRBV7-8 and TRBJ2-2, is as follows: GAGVSQSPRYKVAKRGQDVALRCDPISGHVSLFWYQQALGQGPEFLTYFQNEAQLDKSGLPSDRFFAERPEGSVSTLKIQRTQQEDSAVYLCASSPRPSGPPTGELFFGEGSRLTVL.

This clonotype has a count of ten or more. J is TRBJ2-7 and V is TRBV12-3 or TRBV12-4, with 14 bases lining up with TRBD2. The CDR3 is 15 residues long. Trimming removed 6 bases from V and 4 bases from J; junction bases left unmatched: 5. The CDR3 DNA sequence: TGTGCCAGCAGCCGAGGACTAGCGGGAGGATACGAGCAGTACTTC. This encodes CASSRGLAGGYEQYF.

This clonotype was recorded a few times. The CDR3 sequence is CSASLLAGGPNEQFF. The CDR3 DNA sequence: TGCAGTGCTAGTTTACTAGCGGGGGGGCCTAATGAGCAGTTCTTC. This chain joins TRBV20-1 and TRBJ2-1; TRBD2 matches at 13 bases. The CDR3 spans 15 residues. V was pared by 3 bases and J by 7 bases, with 6 bases of the junction left unmatched. In germline, CDR1 is DFQATT, CDR2 SNEGSKA (reference sequence).

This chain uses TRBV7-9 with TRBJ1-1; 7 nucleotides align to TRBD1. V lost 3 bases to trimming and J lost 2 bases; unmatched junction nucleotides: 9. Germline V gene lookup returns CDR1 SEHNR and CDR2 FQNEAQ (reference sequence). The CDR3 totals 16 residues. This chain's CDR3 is CASSFLQGGTNTEAFF. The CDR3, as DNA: TGTGCCAGCAGCTTTCTTCAGGGGGGGACTAACACTGAAGCTTTCTTT.

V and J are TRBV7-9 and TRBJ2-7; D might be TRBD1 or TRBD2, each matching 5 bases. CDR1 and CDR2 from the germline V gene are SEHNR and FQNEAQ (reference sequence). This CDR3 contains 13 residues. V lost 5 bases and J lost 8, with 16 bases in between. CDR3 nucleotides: TGTGCCAGCAGCCCCCCAGGGACCGACCAGCAGTACGTC. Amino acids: CASSPPGTDQQYV.

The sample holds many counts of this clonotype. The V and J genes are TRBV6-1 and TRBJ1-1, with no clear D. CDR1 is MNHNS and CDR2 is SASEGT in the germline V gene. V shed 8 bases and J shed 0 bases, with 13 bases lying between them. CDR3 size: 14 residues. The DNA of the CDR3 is TGTGCCAGCTACGGGTTCGCATTGAACACTGAAGCTTTCTTT. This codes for CASYGFALNTEAFF.

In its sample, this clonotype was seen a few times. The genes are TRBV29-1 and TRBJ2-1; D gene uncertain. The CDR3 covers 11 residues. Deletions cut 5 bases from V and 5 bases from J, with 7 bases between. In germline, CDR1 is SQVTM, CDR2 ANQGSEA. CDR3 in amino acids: CSVRQDNEQFF. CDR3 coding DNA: TGCAGCGTTAGACAAGACAATGAGCAGTTCTTC.

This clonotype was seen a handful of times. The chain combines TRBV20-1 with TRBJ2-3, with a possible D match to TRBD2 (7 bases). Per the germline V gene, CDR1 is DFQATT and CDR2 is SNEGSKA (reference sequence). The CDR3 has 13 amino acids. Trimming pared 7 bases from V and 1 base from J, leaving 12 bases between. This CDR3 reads CSVRGRGTDTQYF. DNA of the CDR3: TGCAGTGTTAGGGGGAGGGGCACAGATACGCAGTATTTT.

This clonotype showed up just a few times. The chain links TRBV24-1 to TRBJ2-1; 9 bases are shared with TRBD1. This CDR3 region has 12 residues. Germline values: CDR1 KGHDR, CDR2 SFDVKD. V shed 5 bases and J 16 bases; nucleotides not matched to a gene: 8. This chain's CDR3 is CATSGYRDREFF. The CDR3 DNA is TGTGCCACCAGTGGGTACCGGGACAGGGAATTCTTC.

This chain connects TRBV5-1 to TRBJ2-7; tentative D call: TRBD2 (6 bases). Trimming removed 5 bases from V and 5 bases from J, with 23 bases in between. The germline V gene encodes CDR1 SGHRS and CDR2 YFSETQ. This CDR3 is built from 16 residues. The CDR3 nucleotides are TGCGCCAGCAGTCGAGAGAAAAAGGGAGGACTTGACGAGCAGTACTTC. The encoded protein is CASSREKKGGLDEQYF.

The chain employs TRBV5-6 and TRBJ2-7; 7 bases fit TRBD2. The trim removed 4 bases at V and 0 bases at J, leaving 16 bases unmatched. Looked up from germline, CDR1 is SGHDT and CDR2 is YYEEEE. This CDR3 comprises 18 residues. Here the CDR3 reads CASSRGLGYGRTSYEQYF. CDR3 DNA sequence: TGTGCCAGCAGCCGCGGGCTTGGTTACGGGAGGACCTCCTACGAGCAGTACTTC.

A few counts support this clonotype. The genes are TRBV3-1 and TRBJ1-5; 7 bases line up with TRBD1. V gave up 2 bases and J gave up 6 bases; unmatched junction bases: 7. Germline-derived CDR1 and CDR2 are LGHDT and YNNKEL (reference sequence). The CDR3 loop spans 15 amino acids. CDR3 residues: CASSQNVQGFQPQHF. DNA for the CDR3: TGTGCCAGCAGCCAAAATGTACAGGGGTTTCAGCCCCAGCATTTT.

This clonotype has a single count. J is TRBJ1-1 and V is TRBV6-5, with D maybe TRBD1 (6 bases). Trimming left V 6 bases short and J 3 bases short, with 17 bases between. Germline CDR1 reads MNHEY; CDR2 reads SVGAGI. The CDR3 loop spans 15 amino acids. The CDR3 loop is CASSHSGAGDTEAFF. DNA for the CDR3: TGTGCCAGCAGCCACTCCGGGGCAGGGGACACTGAAGCTTTCTTT.